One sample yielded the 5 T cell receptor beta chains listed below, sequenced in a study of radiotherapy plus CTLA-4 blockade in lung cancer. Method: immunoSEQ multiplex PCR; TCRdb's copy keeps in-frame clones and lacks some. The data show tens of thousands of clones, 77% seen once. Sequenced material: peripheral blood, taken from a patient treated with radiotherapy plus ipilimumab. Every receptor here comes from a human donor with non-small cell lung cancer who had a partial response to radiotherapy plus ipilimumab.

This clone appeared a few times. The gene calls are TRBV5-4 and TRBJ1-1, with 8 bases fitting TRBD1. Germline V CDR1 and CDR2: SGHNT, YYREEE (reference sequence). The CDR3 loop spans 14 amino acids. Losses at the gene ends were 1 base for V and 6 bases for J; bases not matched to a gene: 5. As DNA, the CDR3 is TGTGCCAGCAGCTTGCAGGGGGCGTCGGCTGAAGCTTTCTTT. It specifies CASSLQGASAEAFF.

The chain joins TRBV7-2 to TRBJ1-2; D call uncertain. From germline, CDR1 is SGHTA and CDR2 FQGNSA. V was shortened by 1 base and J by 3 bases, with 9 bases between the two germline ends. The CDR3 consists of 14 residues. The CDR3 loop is CASSLDARYYGYTF. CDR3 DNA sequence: TGTGCCAGCAGCTTAGACGCGAGATACTATGGCTACACCTTC.

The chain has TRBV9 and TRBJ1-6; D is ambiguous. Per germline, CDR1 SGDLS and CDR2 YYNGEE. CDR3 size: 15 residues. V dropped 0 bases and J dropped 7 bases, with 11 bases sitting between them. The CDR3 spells CASSVGPGINSPLHF. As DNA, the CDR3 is TGTGCCAGCAGCGTAGGTCCGGGGATCAATTCACCCCTCCACTTT.

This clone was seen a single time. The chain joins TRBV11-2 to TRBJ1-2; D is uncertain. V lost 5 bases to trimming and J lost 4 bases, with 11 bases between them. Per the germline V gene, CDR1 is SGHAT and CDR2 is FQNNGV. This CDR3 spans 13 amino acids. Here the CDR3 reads CASSPTNGYGYTF. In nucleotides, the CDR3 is TGTGCCAGCAGCCCAACGAACGGCTATGGCTACACCTTC.

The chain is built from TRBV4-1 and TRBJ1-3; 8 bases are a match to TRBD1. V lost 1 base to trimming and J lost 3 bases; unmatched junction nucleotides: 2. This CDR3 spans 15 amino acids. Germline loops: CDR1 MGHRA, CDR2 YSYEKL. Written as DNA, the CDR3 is TGCGCCAGCAGCCAAGCGGACAGGGTTGGAAACACCATATATTTT. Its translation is CASSQADRVGNTIYF.